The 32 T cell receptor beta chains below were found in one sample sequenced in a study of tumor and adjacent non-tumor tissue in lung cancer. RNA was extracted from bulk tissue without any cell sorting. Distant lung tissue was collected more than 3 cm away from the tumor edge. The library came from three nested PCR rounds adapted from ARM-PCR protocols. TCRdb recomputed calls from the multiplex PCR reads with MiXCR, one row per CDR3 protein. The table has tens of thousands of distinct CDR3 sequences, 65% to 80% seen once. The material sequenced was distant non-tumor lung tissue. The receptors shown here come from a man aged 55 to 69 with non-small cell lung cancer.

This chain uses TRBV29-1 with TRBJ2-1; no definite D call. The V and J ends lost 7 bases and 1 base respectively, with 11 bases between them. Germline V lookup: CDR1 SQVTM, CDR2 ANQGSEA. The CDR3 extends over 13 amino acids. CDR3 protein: CSGAGSSYNEQFF. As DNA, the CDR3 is TGCAGCGGGGCCGGGTCGTCCTACAATGAGCAGTTCTTC.

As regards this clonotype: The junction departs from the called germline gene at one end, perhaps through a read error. The CDR3 sequence: CSAETDSREKSYDYTF. DNA for the CDR3: TGCAGTGCCGAGACCGACTCCAGGGAAAAATCCTATGACTACACCTTC. V and J are TRBV20-1 and TRBJ1-2; possible D gene TRBD1, 5 bases. This CDR3 spans 16 amino acids. Germline lookup yields CDR1 DFQATT and CDR2 SNEGSKA (reference sequence).

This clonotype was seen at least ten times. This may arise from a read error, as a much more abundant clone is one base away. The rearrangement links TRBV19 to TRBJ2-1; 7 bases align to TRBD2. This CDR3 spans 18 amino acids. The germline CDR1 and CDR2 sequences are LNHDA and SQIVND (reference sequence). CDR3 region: CASRPSSTPAGAYNEQSF. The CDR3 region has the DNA TGTGCCAGTCGGCCCTCTAGCACCCCGGCGGGAGCCTACAATGAGCAGTCCTTC.

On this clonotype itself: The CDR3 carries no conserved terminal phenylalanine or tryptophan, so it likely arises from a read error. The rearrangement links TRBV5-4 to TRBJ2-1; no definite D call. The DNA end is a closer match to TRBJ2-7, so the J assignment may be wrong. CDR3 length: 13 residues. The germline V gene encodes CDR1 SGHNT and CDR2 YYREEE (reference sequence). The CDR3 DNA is TGTGCCAGCAGCTCACAAGGACGGAATGAGCAGTACCTC. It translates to CASSSQGRNEQYL.

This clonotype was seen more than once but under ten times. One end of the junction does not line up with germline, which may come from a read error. The CDR3 loop reads CASSKDTYQETQCF. CDR3 DNA sequence: TGTGCCAGCAGCAAGGACACATACCAAGAGACCCAGTGCTTC. This chain uses TRBV11-1 with TRBJ2-5; D is possibly TRBD1 (5 bases). The CDR3 is 14 amino acids. Germline loops: CDR1 SGHAT, CDR2 FQDESV (reference sequence).

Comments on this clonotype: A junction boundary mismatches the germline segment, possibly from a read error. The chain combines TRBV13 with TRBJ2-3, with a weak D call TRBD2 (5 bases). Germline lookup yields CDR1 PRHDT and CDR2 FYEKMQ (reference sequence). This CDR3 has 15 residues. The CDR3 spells CANSLARLNTDTHYF. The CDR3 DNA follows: TGTGCCAACAGCTTAGCGAGACTGAACACAGATACGCATTATTTT. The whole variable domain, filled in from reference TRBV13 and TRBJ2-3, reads AAGVIQSPRHLIKEKRETATLKCYPIPRHDTVYWYQQGPGQDPQFLISFYEKMQSDKGSIPDRFSAQQFSDYHSELNMSSLELGDSALYFCANSLARLNTDTHYFGPGTRLTVL.

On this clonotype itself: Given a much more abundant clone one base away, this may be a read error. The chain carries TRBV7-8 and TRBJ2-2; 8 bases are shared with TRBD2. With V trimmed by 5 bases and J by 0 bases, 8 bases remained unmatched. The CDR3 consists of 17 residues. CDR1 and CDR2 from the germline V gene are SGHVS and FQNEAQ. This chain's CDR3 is CASSLTVLAANTGELFF. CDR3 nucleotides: TGTGCCAGCAGCCTGACGGTACTAGCGGCGAACACCGGGGAGCTGTTTTTT.

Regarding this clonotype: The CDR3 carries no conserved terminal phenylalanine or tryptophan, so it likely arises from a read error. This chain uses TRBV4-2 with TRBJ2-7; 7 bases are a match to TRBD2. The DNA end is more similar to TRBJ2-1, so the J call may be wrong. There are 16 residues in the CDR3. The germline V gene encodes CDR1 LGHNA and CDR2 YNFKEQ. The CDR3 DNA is TGTGCCAGCAGTCAAGAAGGGGCGGGAGCGTCCTACGAGCAGTTCTTA. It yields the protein CASSQEGAGASYEQFL.

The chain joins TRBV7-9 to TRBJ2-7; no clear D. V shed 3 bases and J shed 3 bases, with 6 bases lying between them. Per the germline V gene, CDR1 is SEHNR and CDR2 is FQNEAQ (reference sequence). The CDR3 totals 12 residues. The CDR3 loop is CASSFWYYEQYF. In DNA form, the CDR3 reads TGTGCCAGCAGCTTTTGGTACTACGAGCAGTACTTC.

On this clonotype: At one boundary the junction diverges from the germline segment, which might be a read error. The CDR3: CAISLAHGIGMNEQFF. The CDR3 coding sequence is TGTGCCATCAGCTTAGCTCACGGGATTGGGATGAATGAGCAATTCTTC. The chain joins TRBV11-1 to TRBJ2-1; tentatively, D is TRBD2 (5 bases). The CDR3 contains 16 residues. CDR1 and CDR2 from the germline V gene are SGHAT and FQDESV (reference sequence).

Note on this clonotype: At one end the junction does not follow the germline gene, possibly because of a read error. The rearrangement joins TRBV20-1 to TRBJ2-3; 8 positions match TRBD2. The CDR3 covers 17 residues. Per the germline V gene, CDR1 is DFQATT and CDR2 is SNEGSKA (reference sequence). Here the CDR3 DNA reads TGCAGTGCCCCTCTCGCGGGAGGCTCCCCTAGCACAGATACGCACTATTTT. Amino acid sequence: CSAPLAGGSPSTDTHYF.

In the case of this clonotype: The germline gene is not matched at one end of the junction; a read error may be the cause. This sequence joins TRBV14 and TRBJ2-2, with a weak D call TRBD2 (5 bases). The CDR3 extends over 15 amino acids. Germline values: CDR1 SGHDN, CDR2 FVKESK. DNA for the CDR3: TGTGCCAGCAGCCATAACCTAGATCTCACCGGGGAGCAGTTTTTT. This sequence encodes CASSHNLDLTGEQFF.

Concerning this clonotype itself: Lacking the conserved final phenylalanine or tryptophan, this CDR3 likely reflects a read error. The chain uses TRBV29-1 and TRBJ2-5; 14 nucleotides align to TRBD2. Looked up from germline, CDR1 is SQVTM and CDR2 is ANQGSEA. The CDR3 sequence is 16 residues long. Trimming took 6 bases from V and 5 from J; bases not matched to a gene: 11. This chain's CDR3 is CSVAGLAGELGETQYL. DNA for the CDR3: TGCAGCGTAGCGGGACTAGCGGGAGAATTGGGTGAGACCCAGTACCTC.

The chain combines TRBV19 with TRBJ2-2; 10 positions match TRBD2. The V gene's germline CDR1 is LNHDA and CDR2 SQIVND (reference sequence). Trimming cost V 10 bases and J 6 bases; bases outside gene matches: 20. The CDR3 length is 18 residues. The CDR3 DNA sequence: TGTGCCACCGGTTCGGCCTTTAGCGGGAGGTTCCCAGCCGGGGAGCTGTTTTTT. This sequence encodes CATGSAFSGRFPAGELFF.

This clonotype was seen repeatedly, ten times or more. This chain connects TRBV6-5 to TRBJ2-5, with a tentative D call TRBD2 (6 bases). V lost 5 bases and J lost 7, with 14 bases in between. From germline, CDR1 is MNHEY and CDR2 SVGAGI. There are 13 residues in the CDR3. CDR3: CASSPGTWGTQYF. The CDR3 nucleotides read TGTGCCAGCAGTCCCGGGACTTGGGGGACCCAGTACTTC.

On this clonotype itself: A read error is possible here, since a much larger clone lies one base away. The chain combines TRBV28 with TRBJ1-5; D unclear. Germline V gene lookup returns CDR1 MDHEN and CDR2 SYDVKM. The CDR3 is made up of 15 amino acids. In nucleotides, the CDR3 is TGTACCAGCAGTTTGACCTCCGGGTCTCATCAGCCCCAGCATTTT. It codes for CTSSLTSGSHQPQHF.

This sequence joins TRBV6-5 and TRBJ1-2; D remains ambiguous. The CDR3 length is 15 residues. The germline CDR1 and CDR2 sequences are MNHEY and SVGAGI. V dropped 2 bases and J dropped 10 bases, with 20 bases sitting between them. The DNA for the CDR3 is TGTGCCAGCAGTTACACCCCGGCCGCGTTGCGAGACTACACCTTC. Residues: CASSYTPAALRDYTF.

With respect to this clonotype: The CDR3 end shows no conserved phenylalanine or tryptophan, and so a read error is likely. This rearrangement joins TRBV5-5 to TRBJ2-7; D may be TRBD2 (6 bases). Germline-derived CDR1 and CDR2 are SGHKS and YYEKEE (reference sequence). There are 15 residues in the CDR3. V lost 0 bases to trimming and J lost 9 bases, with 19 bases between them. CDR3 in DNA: TGTGCCAGCAGCTTGGGCTGGGGAGGTGACTACATGCAGTACCTC. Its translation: CASSLGWGGDYMQYL.

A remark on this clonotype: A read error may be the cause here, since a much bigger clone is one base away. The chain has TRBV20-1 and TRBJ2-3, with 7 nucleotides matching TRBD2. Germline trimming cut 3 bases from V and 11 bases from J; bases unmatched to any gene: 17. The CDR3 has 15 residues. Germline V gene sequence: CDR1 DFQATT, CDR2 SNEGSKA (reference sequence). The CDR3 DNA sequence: TGCAGTGCTAGCAAGACTAGCCCTACCCATAATATGCAGTATTTT. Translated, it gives CSASKTSPTHNMQYF.

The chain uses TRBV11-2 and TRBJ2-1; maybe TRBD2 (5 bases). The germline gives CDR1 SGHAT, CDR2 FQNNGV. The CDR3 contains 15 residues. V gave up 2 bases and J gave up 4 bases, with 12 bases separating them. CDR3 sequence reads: CASSLILVLYNEQFF. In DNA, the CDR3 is TGTGCCAGCAGCTTAATACTAGTGCTTTACAATGAGCAGTTCTTC. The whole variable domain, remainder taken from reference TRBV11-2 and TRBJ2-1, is EAGVAQSPRYKIIEKRQSVAFWCNPISGHATLYWYQQILGQGPKLLIQFQNNGVVDDSQLPKDRFSAERLKGVDSTLKIQPAKLEDSAVYLCASSLILVLYNEQFFGPGTRLTVL.

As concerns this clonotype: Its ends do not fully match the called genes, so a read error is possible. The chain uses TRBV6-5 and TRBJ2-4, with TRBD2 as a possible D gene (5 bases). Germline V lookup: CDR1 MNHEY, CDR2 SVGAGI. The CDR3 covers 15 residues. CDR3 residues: CARSYNRGSGNTHYF. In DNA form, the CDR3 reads TGTGCCAGGAGTTACAACCGGGGTTCGGGGAACACTCACTACTTC.

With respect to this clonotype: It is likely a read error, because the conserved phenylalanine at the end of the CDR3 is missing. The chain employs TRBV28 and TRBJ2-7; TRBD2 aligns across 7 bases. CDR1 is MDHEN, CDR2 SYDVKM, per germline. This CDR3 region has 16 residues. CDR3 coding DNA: TGTGCCAGCAGTTTGGGCGGCGGGAGATACTCCTATGAGCAGTACTAC. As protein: CASSLGGGRYSYEQYY.

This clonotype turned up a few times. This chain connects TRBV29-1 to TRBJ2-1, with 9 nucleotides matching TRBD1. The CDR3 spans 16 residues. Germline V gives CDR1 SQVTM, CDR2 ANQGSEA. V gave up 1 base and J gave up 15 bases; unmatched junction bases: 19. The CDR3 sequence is CSVEVPAGTGFNERFF. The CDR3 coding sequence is TGCAGCGTTGAAGTCCCGGCCGGGACAGGGTTCAATGAACGGTTCTTC.

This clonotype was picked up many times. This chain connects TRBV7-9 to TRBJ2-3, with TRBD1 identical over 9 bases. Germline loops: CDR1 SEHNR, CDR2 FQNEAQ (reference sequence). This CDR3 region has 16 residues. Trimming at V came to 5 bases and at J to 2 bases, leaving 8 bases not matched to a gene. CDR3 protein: CASSPPGQGHTDTQYF. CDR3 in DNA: TGTGCCAGCAGCCCACCGGGACAGGGTCACACAGATACGCAGTATTTT.

The CDR3, as DNA: TGCAACGTGGGGACCAGGGGGACTAATGAAAAACTGTTTTTT. This sequence encodes CNVGTRGTNEKLFF. This rearrangement joins TRBV29-1 to TRBJ1-4, with TRBD1 identical over 7 bases. This CDR3 contains 14 residues. Germline CDR1 reads SQVTM; CDR2 reads ANQGSEA.

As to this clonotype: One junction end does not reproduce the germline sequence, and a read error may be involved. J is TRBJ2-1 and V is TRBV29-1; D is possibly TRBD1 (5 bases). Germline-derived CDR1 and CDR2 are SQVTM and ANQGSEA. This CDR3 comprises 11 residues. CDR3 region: CNTDTYDEQFF. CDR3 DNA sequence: TGCAACACGGACACCTACGATGAGCAGTTCTTC.

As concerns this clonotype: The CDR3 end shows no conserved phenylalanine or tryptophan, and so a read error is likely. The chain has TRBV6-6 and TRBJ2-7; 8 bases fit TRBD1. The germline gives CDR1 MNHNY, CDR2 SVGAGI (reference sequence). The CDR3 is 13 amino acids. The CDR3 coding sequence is TGTGCCAGCGCGACCGGGACAGGCTACGAACAGTACTAC. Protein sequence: CASATGTGYEQYY.

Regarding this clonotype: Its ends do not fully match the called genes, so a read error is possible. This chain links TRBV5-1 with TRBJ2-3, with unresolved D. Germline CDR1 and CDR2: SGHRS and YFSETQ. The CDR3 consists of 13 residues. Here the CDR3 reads CTSSNRWADTQYF. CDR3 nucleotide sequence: TGCACCAGCAGCAACCGGTGGGCTGATACGCAGTATTTT.

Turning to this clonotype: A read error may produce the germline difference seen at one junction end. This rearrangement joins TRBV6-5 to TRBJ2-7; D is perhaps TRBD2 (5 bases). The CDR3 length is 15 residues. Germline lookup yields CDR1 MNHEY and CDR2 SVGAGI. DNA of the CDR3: TGTACCAGCAGTTACTCGAGGTGGGAGACGGCCGAGCAGTATTTC. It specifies CTSSYSRWETAEQYF.

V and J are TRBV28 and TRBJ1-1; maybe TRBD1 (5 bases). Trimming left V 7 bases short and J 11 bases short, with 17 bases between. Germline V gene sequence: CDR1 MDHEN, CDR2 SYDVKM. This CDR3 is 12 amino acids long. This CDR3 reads CASNWGGGDAFF. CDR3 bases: TGTGCCAGCAATTGGGGCGGGGGGGACGCTTTCTTT.

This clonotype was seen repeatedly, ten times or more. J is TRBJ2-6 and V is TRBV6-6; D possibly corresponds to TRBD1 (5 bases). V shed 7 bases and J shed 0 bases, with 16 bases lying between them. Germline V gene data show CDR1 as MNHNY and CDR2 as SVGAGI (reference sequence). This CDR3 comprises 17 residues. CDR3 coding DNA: TGTGCCAGCATTAACCGCCCAGGGAACTCTGGGGCCAACGTCCTGACTTTC. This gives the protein CASINRPGNSGANVLTF.

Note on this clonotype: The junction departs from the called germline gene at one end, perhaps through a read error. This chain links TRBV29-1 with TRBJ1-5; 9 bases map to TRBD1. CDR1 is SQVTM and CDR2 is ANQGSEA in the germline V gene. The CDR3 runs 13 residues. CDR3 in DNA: TGCAGCATTACAGGGGGCAGGAATCAGCCACAGCATTTT. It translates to CSITGGRNQPQHF.